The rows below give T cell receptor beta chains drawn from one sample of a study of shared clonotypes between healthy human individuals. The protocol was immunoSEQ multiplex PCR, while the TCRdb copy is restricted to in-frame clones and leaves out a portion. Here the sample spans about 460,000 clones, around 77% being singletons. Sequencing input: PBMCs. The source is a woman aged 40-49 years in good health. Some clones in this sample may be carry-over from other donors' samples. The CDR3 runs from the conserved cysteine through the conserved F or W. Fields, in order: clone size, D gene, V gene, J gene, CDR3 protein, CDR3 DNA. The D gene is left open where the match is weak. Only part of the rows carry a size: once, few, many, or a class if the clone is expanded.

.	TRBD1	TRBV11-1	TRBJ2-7	CASSLARTGSSYEQYF	TGTGCCAGCAGCTTGGCCCGGACAGGGAGCTCCTACGAGCAGTACTTC
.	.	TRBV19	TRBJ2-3	CASSMGGDADTQYF	TGTGCCAGTAGTATGGGCGGGGATGCAGATACGCAGTATTTT
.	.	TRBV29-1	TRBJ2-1	CSVRIQSSSYNEQFF	TGCAGCGTTCGGATTCAAAGTAGCTCCTACAATGAGCAGTTCTTC
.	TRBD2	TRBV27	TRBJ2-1	CASSLGHSGRAGDEQFF	TGTGCCAGCAGTTTAGGCCATAGCGGGAGGGCCGGGGATGAGCAGTTCTTC
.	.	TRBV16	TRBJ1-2	CASSQSSANYGYTF	TGTGCCAGCAGCCAATCGAGCGCTAACTATGGCTACACCTTC
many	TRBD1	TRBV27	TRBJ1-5	CASSHLGTGNNQPQHF	TGTGCCAGCAGTCACCTCGGGACAGGGAATAATCAGCCCCAGCATTTT
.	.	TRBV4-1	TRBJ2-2	CASSLSPTGTGELFF	TGCGCCAGCAGCCTTTCCCCGACCGGTACCGGGGAGCTGTTTTTT
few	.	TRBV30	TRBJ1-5	CAWGAQSQPQHF	TGTGCCTGGGGTGCACAAAGTCAGCCCCAGCATTTT
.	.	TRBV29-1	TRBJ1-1	CSASTGNTEAFF	TGCAGCGCGTCGACGGGGAACACTGAAGCTTTCTTT
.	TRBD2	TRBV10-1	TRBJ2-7	CASSWTSAEQYF	TGCGCCAGCAGTTGGACTAGCGCCGAGCAGTACTTC
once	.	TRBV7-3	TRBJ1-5	CASSLGGPDDQPQHF	TGTGCCAGCAGCCTGGGCGGTCCAGACGATCAGCCCCAGCATTTT
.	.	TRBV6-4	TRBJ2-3	CASSDGGFGPDTQYF	TGTGCCAGCAGTGATGGCGGATTCGGCCCAGATACGCAGTATTTT
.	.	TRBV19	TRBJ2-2	CASSIFALRDGELFF	TGTGCCAGTAGTATATTTGCCCTTAGGGACGGGGAGCTGTTTTTT
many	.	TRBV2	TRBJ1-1	CASRKTVNTEAFF	TGTGCCAGTCGAAAAACAGTGAACACTGAAGCTTTCTTT
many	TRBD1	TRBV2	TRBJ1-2	CASSDRGVGGYTF	TGTGCCAGCAGTGACAGGGGGGTCGGTGGCTACACCTTC
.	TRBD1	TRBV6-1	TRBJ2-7	CASSGQGSLWEQYF	TGTGCCAGCAGTGGACAGGGGTCGTTGTGGGAGCAGTACTTC
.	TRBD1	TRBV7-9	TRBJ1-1	CASSLTGTGGISF	TGTGCCAGCAGCTTGACCGGGACAGGGGGCATCTCGTTT
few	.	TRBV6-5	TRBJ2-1	CASSYGRSPSHEQFF	TGTGCCAGCAGTTACGGGAGGAGTCCTTCCCATGAGCAGTTCTTC
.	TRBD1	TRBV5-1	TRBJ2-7	CASSSRIQGSTYEQYF	TGCGCCAGCAGCAGTAGGATACAGGGGTCGACCTACGAGCAGTACTTC
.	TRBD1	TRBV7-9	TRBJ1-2	CASSSPGQGFGYTF	TGTGCCAGCAGCTCTCCGGGACAGGGATTCGGCTACACCTTC
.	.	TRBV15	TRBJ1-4	CATSRVAGLGEKLFF	TGTGCCACCAGCAGAGTCGCCGGACTTGGTGAAAAACTGTTTTTT
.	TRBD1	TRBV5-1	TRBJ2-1	CASSLGQGAQVQFF	TGCGCCAGCAGCTTGGGACAGGGGGCTCAAGTGCAGTTCTTC
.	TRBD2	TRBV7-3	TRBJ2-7	CASSSTSGEQYF	TGTGCCAGCAGTTCCACTAGCGGCGAGCAGTACTTC
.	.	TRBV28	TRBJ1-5	CASSLVTRALLQHF	TGTGCCAGCAGTCTGGTGACCAGGGCGCTGTTACAGCATTTT
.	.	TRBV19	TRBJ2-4	CASSIGGTFNIQYF	TGTGCCAGTAGTATTGGGGGGACGTTTAACATTCAGTACTTC
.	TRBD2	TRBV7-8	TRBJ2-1	CASSLGSGLAGVGEQFF	TGTGCCAGCAGCTTAGGATCAGGACTAGCGGGAGTCGGTGAGCAGTTCTTC
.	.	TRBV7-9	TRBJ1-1	CASSLVGVTEAFF	TGTGCCAGCAGCTTAGTCGGGGTCACTGAAGCTTTCTTT
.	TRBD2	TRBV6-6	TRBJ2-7	CASSYSGRAYEQYF	TGTGCCAGCAGTTACAGCGGGAGGGCCTACGAGCAGTACTTC
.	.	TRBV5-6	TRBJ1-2	CASSLGDYGYTF	TGTGCCAGCAGCTTAGGGGACTATGGCTACACCTTC
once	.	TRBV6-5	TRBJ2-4	CASSYGRLAKNIQYF	TGTGCCAGCAGTTACGGGCGACTAGCCAAAAACATTCAGTACTTC
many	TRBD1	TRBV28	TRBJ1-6	CASSSLDRVDNSPLHF	TGTGCCAGCAGTTCCTTGGACAGGGTGGATAATTCACCCCTCCACTTT
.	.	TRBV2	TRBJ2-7	CATTRDSGDEQYF	TGTGCCACCACCCGGGACTCTGGGGACGAGCAGTACTTC
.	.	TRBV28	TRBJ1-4	CASIAVPVRDYSEKLFF	TGTGCCAGCATTGCCGTGCCGGTCAGGGACTACTCTGAAAAACTGTTTTTT
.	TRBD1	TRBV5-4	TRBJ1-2	CASSSRQGRIDGYTF	TGTGCCAGCAGCTCCCGACAGGGGCGAATAGACGGCTACACCTTC
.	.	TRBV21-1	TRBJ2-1	CASSKGRDRGPYNEQFF	TGTGCCAGCAGCAAAGGGCGGGACAGGGGGCCTTACAATGAGCAGTTCTTC